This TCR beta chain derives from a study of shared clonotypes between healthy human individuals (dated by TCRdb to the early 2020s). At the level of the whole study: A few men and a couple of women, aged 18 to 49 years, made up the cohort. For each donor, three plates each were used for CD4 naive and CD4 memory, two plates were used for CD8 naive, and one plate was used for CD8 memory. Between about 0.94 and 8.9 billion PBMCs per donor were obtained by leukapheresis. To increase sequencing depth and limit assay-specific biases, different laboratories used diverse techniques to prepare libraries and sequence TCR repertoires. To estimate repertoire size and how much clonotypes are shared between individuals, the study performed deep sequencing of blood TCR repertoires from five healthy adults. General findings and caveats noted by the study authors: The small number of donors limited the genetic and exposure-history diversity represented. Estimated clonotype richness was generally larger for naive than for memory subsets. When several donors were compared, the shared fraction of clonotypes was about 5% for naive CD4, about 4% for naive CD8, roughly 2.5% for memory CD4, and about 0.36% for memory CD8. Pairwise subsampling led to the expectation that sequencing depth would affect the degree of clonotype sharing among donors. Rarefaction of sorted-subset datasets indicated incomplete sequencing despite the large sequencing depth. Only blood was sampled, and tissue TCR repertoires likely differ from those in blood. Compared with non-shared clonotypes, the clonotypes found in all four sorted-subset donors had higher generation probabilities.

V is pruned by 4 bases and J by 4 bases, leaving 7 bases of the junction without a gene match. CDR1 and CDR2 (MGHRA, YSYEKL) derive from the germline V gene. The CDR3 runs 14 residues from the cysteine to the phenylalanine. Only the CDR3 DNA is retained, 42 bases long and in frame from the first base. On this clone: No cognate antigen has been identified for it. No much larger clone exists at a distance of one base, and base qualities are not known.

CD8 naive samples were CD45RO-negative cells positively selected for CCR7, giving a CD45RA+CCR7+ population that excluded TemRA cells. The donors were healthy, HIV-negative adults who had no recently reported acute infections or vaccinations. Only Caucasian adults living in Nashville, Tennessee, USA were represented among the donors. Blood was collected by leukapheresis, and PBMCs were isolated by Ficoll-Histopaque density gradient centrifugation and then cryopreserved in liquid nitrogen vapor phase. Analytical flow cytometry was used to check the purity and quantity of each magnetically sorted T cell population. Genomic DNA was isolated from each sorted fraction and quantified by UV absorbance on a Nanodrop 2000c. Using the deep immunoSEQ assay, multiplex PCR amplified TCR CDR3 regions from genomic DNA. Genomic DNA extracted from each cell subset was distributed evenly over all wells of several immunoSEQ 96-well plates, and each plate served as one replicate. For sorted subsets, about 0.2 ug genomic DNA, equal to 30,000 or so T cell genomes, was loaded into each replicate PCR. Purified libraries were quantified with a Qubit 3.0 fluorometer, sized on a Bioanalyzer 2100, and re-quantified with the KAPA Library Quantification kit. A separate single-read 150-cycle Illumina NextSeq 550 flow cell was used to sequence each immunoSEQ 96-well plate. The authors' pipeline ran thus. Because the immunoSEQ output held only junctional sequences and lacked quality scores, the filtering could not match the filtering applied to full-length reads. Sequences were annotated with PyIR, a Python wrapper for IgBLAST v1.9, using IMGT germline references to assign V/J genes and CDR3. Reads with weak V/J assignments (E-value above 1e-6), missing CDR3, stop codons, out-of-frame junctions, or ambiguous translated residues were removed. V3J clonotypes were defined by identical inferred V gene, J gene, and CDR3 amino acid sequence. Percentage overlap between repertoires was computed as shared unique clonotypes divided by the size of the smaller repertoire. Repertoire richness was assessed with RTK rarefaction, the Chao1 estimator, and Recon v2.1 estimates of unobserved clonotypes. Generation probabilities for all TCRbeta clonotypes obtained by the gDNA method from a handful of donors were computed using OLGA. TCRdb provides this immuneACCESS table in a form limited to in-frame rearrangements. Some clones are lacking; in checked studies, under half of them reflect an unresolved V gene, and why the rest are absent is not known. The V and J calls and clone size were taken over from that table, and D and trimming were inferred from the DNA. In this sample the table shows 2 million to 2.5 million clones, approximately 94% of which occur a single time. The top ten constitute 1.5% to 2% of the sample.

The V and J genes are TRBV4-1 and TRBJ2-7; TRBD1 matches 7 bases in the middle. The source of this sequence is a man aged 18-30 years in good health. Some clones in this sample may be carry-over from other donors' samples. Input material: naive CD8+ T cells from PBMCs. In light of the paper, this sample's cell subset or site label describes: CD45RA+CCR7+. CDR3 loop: CASSLRDRIYEQYF. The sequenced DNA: TGCGCCAGCAGCCTTCGGGACAGAATTTACGAGCAGTACTTC.